Following are 9 T cell receptor beta chains from one sample sequenced in a study of T cell responses to AZD1222 COVID-19 vaccine. Using immunoSEQ multiplex PCR, the repertoire was profiled, and TCRdb retains in-frame clones only, with some absent. Of approximately 130,000 clones in the sample, 88% were seen once. Source: peripheral blood, taken 28 days after the second AZD1222 dose. These receptors originate from an adult who received the AZD1222 COVID-19 vaccine.

The chain uses TRBV28 and TRBJ1-3; TRBD1 is a possible D gene (6 bases). In germline, CDR1 is MDHEN, CDR2 SYDVKM. V was pared by 3 bases and J by 4 bases, with 13 bases between. There are 15 residues in the CDR3. The CDR3 sequence: CASSLTTGKGNTIYF. As DNA, the CDR3 is TGTGCCAGCAGTTTGACAACAGGGAAGGGAAACACCATATATTTT.

Only a few counts were recorded for this clone. This sequence joins TRBV12-3 or TRBV12-4 and TRBJ1-2; D gene unclear. The CDR3 sequence is 12 residues long. Trimming stripped 6 bases from V and 8 bases from J, with 13 bases between. CDR3 protein: CASSFEERGYTF. The CDR3 nucleotides read TGTGCCAGCAGCTTTGAAGAGAGAGGCTACACCTTC.

V gene TRBV5-1 combines with J gene TRBJ2-3; no clear D gene. CDR3 length equals 18 residues. Germline V gives CDR1 SGHRS, CDR2 YFSETQ. Trimming stripped 1 base from V and 2 bases from J, with 20 bases between. CDR3 nucleotides: TGCGCCAGCAGCTTGTCCAGTTCGCAGGCGGCAAACACAGATACGCAGTATTTT. Translation: CASSLSSSQAANTDTQYF.

The rearrangement uses TRBV7-9 and TRBJ1-1; TRBD1 matches at 7 bases. The V and J ends lost 6 bases and 4 bases, in that order; junction bases with no gene match: 5. This CDR3 has 13 amino acids. Germline CDR1 and CDR2: SEHNR and FQNEAQ (reference sequence). The CDR3 DNA follows: TGTGCCAGCAGACCACAGGGGACCACTGAAGCTTTCTTT. Its protein is CASRPQGTTEAFF.

This clone was observed at least ten times. The genes are TRBV6-4 and TRBJ2-2, with D perhaps matching TRBD1 (6 bases). CDR3 length: 14 residues. CDR1 MRHNA and CDR2 SNTAGT come from the germline V gene. Deletions cut 2 bases from V and 3 bases from J, with 7 bases between. CDR3 in amino acids: CASSDRTDTGELFF. In DNA form, the CDR3 reads TGTGCCAGCAGTGACAGGACAGACACCGGGGAGCTGTTTTTT.

This clone was counted a single time. The rearrangement uses TRBV3-1 (or the pseudogene TRBV3-2) and TRBJ1-5, with D unresolved. The CDR3 consists of 14 residues. V lost 4 bases, J lost 4 bases, and 11 bases lay in between. Germline CDR1 reads LGHDT; CDR2 reads YNNKEL (reference sequence). Written as DNA, the CDR3 is TGTGCCAGCAGCCTCCGGGGAGCTAATCAGCCCCAGCATTTT. It translates to CASSLRGANQPQHF.

Only one count was recorded for this clone. This sequence joins TRBV30 and TRBJ1-5; weak D call: TRBD1 (5 bases). The CDR3 loop spans 16 amino acids. The V and J ends lost 5 bases and 1 base respectively, with 18 bases between them. Per the germline V gene, CDR1 is GTSNPN and CDR2 is SVGIG (reference sequence). CDR3: CAWGGGGSLSNQPQHF. The CDR3 nucleotides are TGTGCCTGGGGGGGAGGAGGGAGCCTAAGCAATCAGCCCCAGCATTTT.

V and J are TRBV4-2 and TRBJ1-3, with unresolved D. V lost 4 bases and J lost 0, with 7 bases in between. CDR1 and CDR2 from the germline V gene are LGHNA and YNFKEQ. This CDR3 comprises 14 residues. The DNA of the CDR3 is TGTGCCAGCAGCCGCAGTTTCTCTGGAAACACCATATATTTT. Amino acid sequence: CASSRSFSGNTIYF.

This chain uses TRBV28 with TRBJ2-3, with D hard to call. This CDR3 has 14 residues. Trimming shortened V by 1 base and J by 0 bases, and 5 bases separated the two germline ends. Germline values: CDR1 MDHEN, CDR2 SYDVKM. The CDR3: CASSLSQSTDTQYF. In DNA, the CDR3 is TGTGCCAGCAGTTTATCTCAGAGCACAGATACGCAGTATTTT. The full variable domain, with the rest looked up from reference TRBV28 and TRBJ2-3, is DVKVTQSSRYLVKRTGEKVFLECVQDMDHENMFWYRQDPGLGLRLIYFSYDVKMKEKGDIPEGYSVSREKKERFSLILESASTNQTSMYLCASSLSQSTDTQYFGPGTRLTVL.